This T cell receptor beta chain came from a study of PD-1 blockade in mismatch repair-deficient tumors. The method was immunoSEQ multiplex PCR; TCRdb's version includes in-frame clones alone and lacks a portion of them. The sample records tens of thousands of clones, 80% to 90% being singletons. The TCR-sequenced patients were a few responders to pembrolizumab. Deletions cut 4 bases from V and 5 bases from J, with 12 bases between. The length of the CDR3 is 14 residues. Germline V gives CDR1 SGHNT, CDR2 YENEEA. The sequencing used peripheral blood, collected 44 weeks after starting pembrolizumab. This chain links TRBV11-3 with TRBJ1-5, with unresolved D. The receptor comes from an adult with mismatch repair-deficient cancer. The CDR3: CASSSPGIDQPQHF. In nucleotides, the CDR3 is TGTGCCAGCAGCTCCCCGGGGATCGATCAGCCCCAGCATTTT.